The entry that follows covers one T cell receptor (beta chain) sequence. The ends lost 4 bases at V and 4 bases at J; junction bases unmatched: 6. The CDR3 contains 14 residues. The V gene's germline CDR1 is MNHEY and CDR2 SVGEGT. This record comes from a study of blood T cell repertoires in COVID-19. Study in general: Sample material is recorded as cDNA or gDNA derived from T cells, B-cell-depleted T cells, or PBMCs.

Original analysis: The assay estimated nucleated cells by amplifying reference gene primers. Repertoires were generated with immunoSEQ multiplex PCR, while TCRdb's copy carries only in-frame clones and drops some. V and J calls plus clone size are reproduced from that table; the DNA served to infer D and trimming. This table has tens of thousands of clones, roughly four fifths appearing once. This chain links TRBV6-2 or TRBV6-3 with TRBJ1-1; 7 bases align to TRBD1. Sequenced sample: peripheral blood. This clonotype originated in a human donor in a cohort sampled during active COVID-19. CDR3 bases: TGTGCCAGCAGTTCTCCCAGGGGGATCACTGAAGCTTTCTTT. This codes for CASSSPRGITEAFF.